This is a list of T cell receptor beta chains from one sample in a study of blood T cell repertoires in COVID-19. The data were produced by immunoSEQ multiplex PCR, yet TCRdb's version contains in-frame clones alone and is incomplete. The sample lists some 250,000 clones; about 80% were seen once. The specimen sequenced was peripheral blood. The receptors originated from a woman over 75 with acute or convalescent COVID-19. Both conserved end residues are part of each CDR3. The D gene is left open where the match is weak. Clone sizes are given selectively: once, few, many, or a class where the clone is expanded.

clone_size	j_call	v_call	d_call	cdr3_aa	cdr3_nt
.	TRBJ1-1	TRBV27	TRBD1	CASKGGGMNTEAFF	TGTGCCAGCAAAGGGGGCGGGATGAACACTGAAGCTTTCTTT
.	TRBJ1-6	TRBV6-1	TRBD1	CASSEEGQGVSPLHF	TGTGCCAGCAGTGAAGAGGGACAGGGGGTTTCACCCCTCCACTTT
.	TRBJ1-4	TRBV23-1	.	CASSRQPINEKLFF	TGCGCCAGCAGCCGACAGCCCATTAATGAAAAACTGTTTTTT
.	TRBJ2-7	TRBV3-1/TRBV3-2	.	CASSQRGGTYEQYF	TGTGCCAGCAGCCAAAGAGGGGGTACCTACGAGCAGTACTTC
.	TRBJ1-2	TRBV27	.	CASSLTGQLSNYGYTF	TGTGCCAGCAGTTTAACCGGACAGTTGTCTAACTATGGCTACACCTTC
.	TRBJ2-5	TRBV5-5	TRBD1	CASSLGGQVERETQYF	TGTGCCAGCAGCTTGGGTGGACAGGTGGAGAGGGAGACCCAGTACTTC
.	TRBJ2-7	TRBV7-9	TRBD1	CASSIRDRGPYEQYF	TGTGCCAGCAGCATTCGGGACAGGGGGCCCTACGAGCAGTACTTC
.	TRBJ2-1	TRBV7-9	TRBD2	CASSPGTSGRRGEQFF	TGTGCCAGCAGCCCGGGGACTAGCGGGAGACGCGGTGAGCAGTTCTTC
.	TRBJ2-1	TRBV5-1	TRBD2	CASSLVVAGSYNEQFF	TGCGCCAGCAGCTTGGTTGTAGCGGGCTCCTACAATGAGCAGTTCTTC
.	TRBJ2-3	TRBV6-5	.	CASSYSRERADTQYF	TGTGCCAGCAGTTACTCGAGGGAGCGGGCAGATACGCAGTATTTT
.	TRBJ1-1	TRBV19	TRBD1	CASSNLQGATEAFF	TGTGCCAGTAGTAATCTACAGGGGGCCACTGAAGCTTTCTTT
.	TRBJ2-7	TRBV18	TRBD1	CASSPGTGGAYEQYF	TGTGCCAGCTCACCTGGGACAGGGGGCGCGTACGAGCAGTACTTC
.	TRBJ1-6	TRBV15	TRBD1	CATSSEGTGNSPLHF	TGTGCCACCAGCAGTGAGGGGACAGGGAATTCACCCCTCCACTTT
.	TRBJ1-1	TRBV6-5	.	CASSLKAADTEAFF	TGTGCCAGCAGCCTGAAAGCGGCGGATACTGAAGCTTTCTTT
few	TRBJ2-1	TRBV6-5	.	CASSSGTGTGGEQFF	TGTGCCAGCAGCTCGGGGACCGGGACTGGGGGTGAGCAGTTCTTC
.	TRBJ2-6	TRBV5-1	.	CASTSPGANVLTF	TGCGCCAGCACGAGCCCTGGGGCCAACGTCCTGACTTTC
few	TRBJ1-1	TRBV18	.	CASSPPVMRTEAFF	TGTGCCAGCTCACCACCAGTGATGCGTACTGAAGCTTTCTTT
.	TRBJ2-2	TRBV11-2	TRBD2	CASSLDNHSGVWAGELFF	TGTGCCAGCAGCTTAGATAATCATAGCGGGGTGTGGGCCGGGGAGCTGTTTTTT
once	TRBJ2-7	TRBV5-4	TRBD2	CASSRLAGDYEQYF	TGTGCCAGCAGCAGACTAGCGGGGGACTACGAGCAGTACTTC
.	TRBJ1-1	TRBV19	.	CASSISRLLNTEAFF	TGTGCCAGTAGTATCTCTCGTCTTCTGAACACTGAAGCTTTCTTT
.	TRBJ1-2	TRBV4-3	.	CASSQVSGYGYTF	TGCGCCAGCAGCCAAGTGTCGGGCTATGGCTACACCTTC
.	TRBJ2-2	TRBV29-1	TRBD1	CSVDSAGGSPGELFF	TGCAGCGTTGATTCGGCAGGGGGCTCGCCCGGGGAGCTGTTTTTT
.	TRBJ2-3	TRBV7-2	.	CASSSGVTDTQYF	TGTGCCAGCAGCTCAGGGGTCACAGATACGCAGTATTTT
.	TRBJ2-6	TRBV7-3	.	CASSLTGTSGANVLTF	TGTGCCAGCAGCTTGACAGGCACCTCTGGGGCCAACGTCCTGACTTTC
few	TRBJ2-3	TRBV10-3	TRBD1	CAISETGTGSTDTQYF	TGTGCCATCAGTGAGACCGGGACAGGGAGCACAGATACGCAGTATTTT